This T cell receptor (beta chain) is from a study of cytomegalovirus exposure and HLA in healthy donors. Study-level background: Out of fewer than 400 genotyped donors, roughly 83% belonged to the Caucasian-associated ancestry cluster. Overall study results and limits: Most TCRs appeared rarely, but some public TCRs recurred in many donors. The study put 150 or so TCR beta chains on its list as cytomegalovirus-associated.

A multiplex PCR was run with 60 Vbeta primers and 13 Jbeta primers. The data were produced by immunoSEQ multiplex PCR, yet TCRdb's version contains in-frame clones alone and is incomplete. The profile covers some 150,000 clones, with 65% to 80% appearing a single time and approximately 4% taken by the ten largest. This clone turned up a few times. Its antigen is currently unknown. This TCR derives from a woman between 35 and 50 years old in good health and CMV-seronegative. Input material: PBMCs.

The CDR3 is CASSQERVSSYNEQFF. The CDR3, as DNA: TGCGCCAGCAGCCAAGAGCGCGTGAGCTCCTACAATGAGCAGTTCTTC. The genes are TRBV4-1 and TRBJ2-1; no definite D call. The CDR3 is 16 residues long. CDR1 is MGHRA, CDR2 YSYEKL, per germline. Trimming took off 0 bases at V and 0 bases at J, with 9 bases between the two ends.